These T cell receptor beta chains were read from a single sample in a study of Ad26.COV2.S vaccination and SARS-CoV-2 variants. Using immunoSEQ multiplex PCR, the repertoire was profiled, and TCRdb retains in-frame clones only, with some absent. This sample carries about 370,000 clones, about 88% of them seen once, and the ten largest clones take under 2%. The specimen was peripheral blood, collected in a trial of Ad26.COV2.S vaccine versus placebo. The receptor set was obtained from a person between 18 and 65 years old who received the Ad26.COV2.S COVID-19 vaccine or a placebo. Both conserved end residues are trimmed from each CDR3.

v_call	j_call	cdr3_aa
TRBV6-5	TRBJ2-1	ASSKLTGDRNEQF
TRBV6-5	TRBJ1-1	ASSYSRGNTEAF
TRBV11-3	TRBJ2-1	ASSSSGQSGRRNEQF
TRBV19	TRBJ2-1	ASTPRGLAGYNEQF
TRBV30	TRBJ2-1	ACVRGSSYNEQF
TRBV5-4	TRBJ1-1	ASSQDVNTEAF
TRBV3-1/TRBV3-2	TRBJ1-5	ASSQGGRTQH
TRBV29-1	TRBJ2-1	SVGPRLGGRLNNEQF
TRBV5-1	TRBJ1-4	ASSQGQTTTNEKLF
TRBV20-1	TRBJ2-3	SASSGTGGPDTQY
TRBV7-9	TRBJ2-7	ASSVAGTAYEQY
TRBV3-1/TRBV3-2	TRBJ2-1	ASSIGLANKDEQF
TRBV18	TRBJ2-6	ASSPGALGANVLT
TRBV18	TRBJ2-1	ASSPLPVRVRTNEQF
TRBV12-3/TRBV12-4	TRBJ1-1	ASSFSLNTEAF
TRBV6-5	TRBJ1-6	ASSWRGQTNSPLH
TRBV4-2	TRBJ1-4	ASSPDRGLSRTNEKLF
TRBV30	TRBJ2-7	AWRKAISSYEQY
TRBV25-1	TRBJ1-2	ASSANYGYT
TRBV5-8	TRBJ2-2	ASSLQGPGELF
TRBV19	TRBJ2-1	ASSPGSSYNEQF
TRBV9	TRBJ2-5	ASSVATGGLALYQETQY
TRBV28	TRBJ1-1	ASSLGVTEAF
TRBV6-5	TRBJ2-5	ASSYREWGLETQY
TRBV7-8	TRBJ1-2	ASSPSSKTYGYT
TRBV4-2	TRBJ2-5	ASSQEVRGEETQY
TRBV6-6	TRBJ2-7	ASSSASGTYEQY
TRBV18	TRBJ1-4	ASSPTTGDEKLF
TRBV5-8	TRBJ2-3	ASSVGTGGSTDTQY
TRBV6-5	TRBJ1-4	ASSLNEKLF
TRBV4-1	TRBJ2-5	ASSQDSSGRAQETQY
TRBV7-6	TRBJ2-7	ASSLLPEQY
TRBV5-1	TRBJ2-3	ASSLGDSYTDTQY
TRBV6-1	TRBJ1-1	ASSERRTPTVAF
TRBV12-3/TRBV12-4	TRBJ2-7	ASSFEEGYEQY
TRBV21-1	TRBJ2-5	ASSIRAATRTQY
TRBV7-2	TRBJ1-1	ASSFGGGKGTEAF
TRBV9	TRBJ1-4	ASSVEGATNEKLF
TRBV24-1	TRBJ2-5	ATSVGQGLETQY
TRBV10-3	TRBJ1-2	AISELSGGNYGYT
TRBV11-3	TRBJ2-2	ASSPVPGQGSTGELF
TRBV7-3	TRBJ1-1	ASSLESRGNTEAF
TRBV6-1	TRBJ2-7	ASSEVGGPSDEQY
TRBV5-6	TRBJ2-7	ASSLYRAFNEQY
TRBV28	TRBJ1-6	ASSFGGNNSPLH
TRBV21-1	TRBJ2-3	ASNRQGLAGLGTQY
TRBV27	TRBJ2-7	ASSLSGGRAYEQY
TRBV9	TRBJ1-6	ASSVVAVNSPLH
TRBV6-4	TRBJ2-2	ASSGQGTGELF
TRBV29-1	TRBJ2-2	SVGRGQNTGELF
TRBV5-3	TRBJ2-2	ARTKGEGGELF
TRBV5-1	TRBJ2-1	ASSLGGRARNEQF
TRBV5-1	TRBJ2-7	ASSFGSGPYEQY
TRBV5-4	TRBJ2-1	ASLRFSGSSYNEQF